Following are 26 T cell receptor beta chains from one sample sequenced in a study of identical twins. TCRdb called the 5' RACE reads again in MiXCR, with one record for every CDR3 protein. The table shows about 810,000 distinct CDR3 sequences, with approximately 13% occurring only once. This sample also belongs to another study, concerning yellow fever vaccine responses in identical twins.

Sequencing input: PBMCs. These receptors were taken from a woman younger than 30 in good health.

The CDR3 loop is CASSERTAGRGAEKLFF. In DNA, the CDR3 is TGTGCCAGCAGTGAGAGGACCGCCGGTCGTGGAGCTGAAAAACTGTTTTTT. The V gene is TRBV25-1, the J gene TRBJ1-4, with D unresolved. Germline CDR1 reads MGHDK; CDR2 reads SYGVNS. CDR3 length equals 17 residues. Trimming stripped 3 bases from V and 7 bases from J, with 21 bases between.

This clonotype was seen ten or more times. The V and J genes are TRBV15 and TRBJ2-2, with D unclear. Germline CDR1 reads LNHNV; CDR2 reads YYDKDF (reference sequence). The CDR3 sequence is 15 residues long. The ends were cut back, 0 bases at V and 1 base at J, with 6 bases in the middle. CDR3 in DNA: TGTGCCACCAGCAGAGACCGACAGAACACCGGGGAGCTGTTTTTT. It encodes CATSRDRQNTGELFF. Full variable domain (outside the CDR3, taken from reference TRBV15 and TRBJ2-2): DAMVIQNPRYQVTQFGKPVTLSCSQTLNHNVMYWYQQKSSQAPKLLFHYYDKDFNNEADTPDNFQSRRPNTSFCFLDIRSPGLGDTAMYLCATSRDRQNTGELFFGEGSRLTVL.

This clonotype was seen more than once but under ten times. The chain carries TRBV4-1 and TRBJ2-1; the match to TRBD1 covers 7 bases. CDR1 and CDR2 from the germline V gene are MGHRA and YSYEKL. J gave up 5 bases and V 3 bases, and 4 bases lay outside the gene matches. CDR3 length: 14 amino acids. The CDR3 reads CASSHGQENNEQFF. DNA for the CDR3: TGCGCCAGCAGCCACGGACAGGAAAACAATGAGCAGTTCTTC.

The chain has TRBV10-3 and TRBJ2-3; TRBD2 agrees at 11 bases. The CDR3 has 16 amino acids. The junction had 8 bases not matched to a gene; V was cut back by 6 bases and J by 3 bases. The germline CDR1 and CDR2 sequences are ENHRY and SYGVKD. The CDR3 is CAISPRTSGSTDTQYF. CDR3 nucleotide sequence: TGTGCCATCAGCCCGAGAACTAGCGGGAGTACAGATACGCAGTATTTT.

This clonotype was counted a few times. CDR3 loop: CASRRGAVSYNEQFF. The CDR3 DNA reads as TGTGCCAGCAGGCGGGGGGCGGTCTCCTACAATGAGCAGTTCTTC. This chain joins TRBV7-2 and TRBJ2-1; TRBD2 matches 8 bases. This CDR3 is built from 15 residues. CDR1 is SGHTA and CDR2 is FQGNSA in the germline V gene. V was clipped by 6 bases and J by 0 bases; unmatched bases: 4. The full variable domain, with the rest looked up from reference TRBV7-2 and TRBJ2-1, is GAGVSQSPSNKVTEKGKDVELRCDPISGHTALYWYRQSLGQGLEFLIYFQGNSAPDKSGLPSDRFSAERTGGSVSTLTIQRTQQEDSAVYLCASRRGAVSYNEQFFGPGTRLTVL.

Written as DNA, the CDR3 is TGTGCCAGCAGTGAAAGGGGAATTCCCGGGGAGCTGTTTTTT. Its protein is CASSERGIPGELFF. The chain uses TRBV2 and TRBJ2-2; D is possibly TRBD1 (5 bases). The germline V and J ends were trimmed by 2 bases and 6 bases, with 10 bases remaining between them. Per the germline V gene, CDR1 is SNHLY and CDR2 is FYNNEI. CDR3 size: 14 residues.

The gene calls are TRBV9 and TRBJ1-1, with D perhaps TRBD1 (5 bases). The V gene lost 3 bases and the J gene lost 2 bases, with 11 bases spanning the gap. The CDR3 contains 14 residues. Per germline, CDR1 SGDLS and CDR2 YYNGEE. The CDR3 reads CASSEGRSNTEAFF. The CDR3 DNA reads TGTGCCAGCAGCGAGGGGAGGAGTAACACTGAAGCTTTCTTT.

This chain links TRBV7-2 with TRBJ2-2; D may be TRBD1 or TRBD2 (6 bases each). Germline V gives CDR1 SGHTA, CDR2 FQGNSA. The CDR3 runs 16 residues. Trimming removed 7 bases from V and 4 bases from J, with 19 bases in between. As DNA, the CDR3 is TGTGCCAGCACTCAGAGGAGGGGGAGTGTCACCGGGGAGCTGTTTTTT. Translated, it gives CASTQRRGSVTGELFF.

This clonotype was seen a handful of times. The chain links TRBV28 to TRBJ2-7; TRBD1 matches at 8 bases. Germline V gene data show CDR1 as MDHEN and CDR2 as SYDVKM. The CDR3 is made up of 14 amino acids. V lost 5 bases, J lost 4 bases, and 7 bases stayed unmatched. As DNA, the CDR3 is TGTGCCAGCAGTATTAAGACAGGGGAGTACGAGCAGTACTTC. Encoded protein: CASSIKTGEYEQYF.

This clonotype was recorded at least ten times. V usage is TRBV28 and J usage is TRBJ2-5, with TRBD2 matching 10 bases. The germline CDR1 and CDR2 sequences are MDHEN and SYDVKM. Trimming at V came to 2 bases and at J to 5 bases, leaving 2 bases not matched to a gene. The CDR3 is 14 amino acids. The CDR3 sequence is CASSLLAGVETQYF. The DNA for the CDR3 is TGTGCCAGCAGTTTACTAGCGGGAGTGGAGACCCAGTACTTC.

The table lists this clonotype with many counts. The chain employs TRBV6-5 and TRBJ2-5; tentative D call: TRBD2 (6 bases). The CDR3 loop spans 16 amino acids. Trimming removed 0 bases at V and 4 bases at J, with 15 bases between. Germline V gene lookup returns CDR1 MNHEY and CDR2 SVGAGI. The CDR3 spells CASSYSNPWGGETQYF. The CDR3 DNA sequence: TGTGCCAGCAGTTACTCCAACCCATGGGGAGGAGAGACCCAGTACTTC.

The sample holds a few counts of this clonotype. The chain employs TRBV7-9 and TRBJ2-7; D ambiguous. V was shortened by 3 bases and J by 0 bases, with 9 bases between the two germline ends. The CDR3 has 14 residues. The germline gives CDR1 SEHNR, CDR2 FQNEAQ (reference sequence). In DNA, the CDR3 is TGTGCCAGCAGCTTCCAGGAACTCTCCTACGAGCAGTACTTC. This gives the protein CASSFQELSYEQYF.

This clonotype has just a few counts. The gene calls are TRBV18 and TRBJ2-6; D gene ambiguous. CDR1 and CDR2 from the germline V gene are KGHSH and LQKENI. Trimming pared 3 bases from V and 2 bases from J, leaving 5 bases between. The length of the CDR3 is 14 residues. The CDR3 loop reads CASSPDPGANVLTF. The CDR3 coding sequence is TGTGCCAGCTCACCTGACCCTGGGGCCAACGTCCTGACTTTC.

The sample holds a few counts of this clonotype. The chain carries TRBV5-5 and TRBJ2-7; D could derive from TRBD1 or TRBD2 (5 bases each). V was trimmed by 0 bases and J by 2 bases, leaving 12 bases between them. The germline V gene has CDR1 SGHKS and CDR2 YYEKEE (reference sequence). The CDR3 consists of 15 residues. CDR3 in DNA: TGTGCCAGCAGCTTGGCCCATGGGACGGCCTACGAGCAGTACGTC. Protein product: CASSLAHGTAYEQYV.

This clonotype was seen more than once but under ten times. The V gene is TRBV12-3 or TRBV12-4, the J gene TRBJ2-1; the match to TRBD2 covers 8 bases. V lost 6 bases, J lost 7 bases, and 11 bases stayed unmatched. CDR3 size: 15 residues. The CDR3 here is CASSTLAGLGNEQFF. DNA for the CDR3: TGTGCCAGCAGCACCCTAGCGGGCCTAGGGAATGAGCAGTTCTTC.

The chain has TRBV20-1 and TRBJ1-6, with D uncertain. V dropped 6 bases and J dropped 5 bases, with 17 bases sitting between them. The CDR3 extends over 15 amino acids. Germline V CDR1 and CDR2: DFQATT, SNEGSKA (reference sequence). The CDR3, as DNA: TGCAGTGCCGATCCGATTACATGGAATAATTCACCCCTCCACTTT. It encodes CSADPITWNNSPLHF.

This clonotype has only a few counts. V gene TRBV7-9 combines with J gene TRBJ2-6; D gene uncertain. This CDR3 contains 16 residues. V was shortened by 2 bases and J by 0 bases, with 8 bases between the two germline ends. Germline loops: CDR1 SEHNR, CDR2 FQNEAQ (reference sequence). The CDR3 DNA sequence: TGTGCCAGCAGCTTACCCGGCGCCTCTGGGGCCAACGTCCTGACTTTC. Translated, it gives CASSLPGASGANVLTF.

This chain uses TRBV21-1 with TRBJ1-2. TRBV21-1 is designated a pseudogene. CDR3 length: 14 amino acids. The CDR3 DNA reads TGTGCCAGCAGCAAATGCGCGACGTTCTATGGCTACACCTTC. Protein sequence: CASSKCATFYGYTF.

This clonotype was found a few times. The J gene is TRBJ2-5, the V gene TRBV2; the D gene is possibly TRBD1 (6 bases). CDR1 is SNHLY, CDR2 FYNNEI, per germline. This CDR3 has 13 residues. Trimming stripped 7 bases from V and 4 bases from J, with 13 bases between. CDR3 sequence: CASKRTDGETQYF. In DNA form, the CDR3 reads TGTGCCAGCAAAAGGACAGACGGAGAGACCCAGTACTTC.

This clonotype was detected a few times. The V gene is TRBV25-1, the J gene TRBJ2-3; D might be TRBD2 (5 bases). This CDR3 spans 16 amino acids. Deletions cut 3 bases from V and 3 bases from J, with 16 bases between. CDR1 MGHDK and CDR2 SYGVNS come from the germline V gene. The CDR3 here is CASSDSTGFRTDTQYF. The CDR3 nucleotides read TGTGCCAGCAGTGACTCCACGGGGTTCCGAACAGATACGCAGTATTTT.

This clonotype has a handful of counts. This chain uses TRBV4-1 with TRBJ1-1, with a weak D call TRBD1 (6 bases). Per germline, CDR1 MGHRA and CDR2 YSYEKL. The CDR3 has 16 residues. The V end lost 4 bases, the J end lost 0 bases, and 15 bases lay between the germline ends. DNA of the CDR3: TGCGCCAGCAGCCCATGGAACAGGGAGATGAACACTGAAGCTTTCTTT. The encoded protein is CASSPWNREMNTEAFF.

The chain combines TRBV18 with TRBJ1-5; weak D call: TRBD1 (6 bases). From germline, CDR1 is KGHSH and CDR2 LQKENI. The CDR3 has 15 amino acids. With 3 bases removed from V and 3 bases from J, the gap between germline ends came to 12 bases. The chain's CDR3 is CASSPYRDSNQPQHF. In DNA form, the CDR3 reads TGTGCCAGCTCACCTTACAGGGATTCCAATCAGCCCCAGCATTTT.

This clonotype was detected only a few times. The chain uses TRBV11-2 and TRBJ2-1; D is unclear. The germline V gene has CDR1 SGHAT and CDR2 FQNNGV. The V gene lost 0 bases and the J gene lost 7 bases, with 13 bases spanning the gap. The CDR3 has 15 residues. This CDR3 is CASSLDLEQTNEQFF. The CDR3 DNA follows: TGTGCCAGCAGCTTAGATCTGGAACAGACTAATGAGCAGTTCTTC. Full variable domain (remainder filled in from reference TRBV11-2 and TRBJ2-1): EAGVAQSPRYKIIEKRQSVAFWCNPISGHATLYWYQQILGQGPKLLIQFQNNGVVDDSQLPKDRFSAERLKGVDSTLKIQPAKLEDSAVYLCASSLDLEQTNEQFFGPGTRLTVL.

This chain joins TRBV20-1 and TRBJ2-6; either TRBD1 or TRBD2 may supply D (5 bases each). The CDR3 covers 13 residues. CDR1 is DFQATT, CDR2 SNEGSKA, per germline (reference sequence). With 6 bases removed from V and 0 bases from J, the gap between germline ends came to 6 bases. CDR3 coding DNA: TGCAGTGCGGGGACCTCTGGGGCCAACGTCCTGACTTTC. Protein: CSAGTSGANVLTF.

This clonotype was observed many times. The chain carries TRBV28 and TRBJ2-3, with D possibly matching TRBD2 (5 bases). V was cut by 3 bases and J by 2 bases, with 12 bases left in between. The germline CDR1 and CDR2 sequences are MDHEN and SYDVKM. This CDR3 contains 15 residues. The CDR3 region has the DNA TGTGCCAGCAGTTTTTTGGAGCGGCCCACAGATACGCAGTATTTT. The encoded protein is CASSFLERPTDTQYF.

This chain uses TRBV3-1 with TRBJ2-1, with D perhaps TRBD2 (6 bases). V was shortened by 4 bases and J by 5 bases, with 9 bases between the two germline ends. The CDR3 covers 13 residues. The germline CDR1 and CDR2 sequences are LGHDT and YNNKEL (reference sequence). The CDR3 DNA is TGTGCCAGCAGCCGGACTAACGACAATGAGCAGTTCTTC. It translates to CASSRTNDNEQFF.